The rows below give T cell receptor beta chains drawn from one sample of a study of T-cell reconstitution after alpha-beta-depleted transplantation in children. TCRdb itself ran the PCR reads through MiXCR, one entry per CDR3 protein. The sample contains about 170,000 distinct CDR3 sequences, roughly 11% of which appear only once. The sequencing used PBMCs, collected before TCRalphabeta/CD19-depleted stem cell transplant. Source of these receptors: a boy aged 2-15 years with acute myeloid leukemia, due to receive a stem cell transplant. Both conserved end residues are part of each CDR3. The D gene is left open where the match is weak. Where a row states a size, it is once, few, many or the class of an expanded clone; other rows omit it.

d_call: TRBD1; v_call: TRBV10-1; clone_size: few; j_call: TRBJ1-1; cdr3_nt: TGCGCCAGCAGTCACGGACAGGGCGGAAACACTGAAGCTTTCTTT; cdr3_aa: CASSHGQGGNTEAFF
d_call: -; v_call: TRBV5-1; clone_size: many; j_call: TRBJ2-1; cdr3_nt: TGCGCCAGCAGCTTGGGAGTAAGGGAGACCCGACGATTTGGGTTACCCTACAATGAGCAGTTCTTC; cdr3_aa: CASSLGVRETRRFGLPYNEQFF
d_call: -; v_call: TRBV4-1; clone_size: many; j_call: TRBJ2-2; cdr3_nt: TGCGCCAGCAGCCAGGACAGACCCTTCACCGGGGAGCTGTTTTTT; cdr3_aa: CASSQDRPFTGELFF
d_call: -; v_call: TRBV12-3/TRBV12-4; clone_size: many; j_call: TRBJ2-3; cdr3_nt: TGTGCCAGCAGTCCATCGGATAGGACCCTCGGGGATACGCAGTATTTT; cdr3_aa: CASSPSDRTLGDTQYF
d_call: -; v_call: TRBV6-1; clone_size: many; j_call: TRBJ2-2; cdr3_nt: TGTGCCAGCAGTGTTCCTCAGGGGGGGGCCGGGGAGCTGTTTTTT; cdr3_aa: CASSVPQGGAGELFF
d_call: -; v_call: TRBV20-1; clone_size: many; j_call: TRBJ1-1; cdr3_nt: TGCAGTGCTAGAGTGGAAGTAGGAGTGAACACTGAAGCTTTCTTT; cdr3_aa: CSARVEVGVNTEAFF
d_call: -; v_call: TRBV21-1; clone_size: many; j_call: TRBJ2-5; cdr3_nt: TGTGCCCGAACACAGGGCCAAGAGACCCAGTACTTC; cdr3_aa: CARTQGQETQYF
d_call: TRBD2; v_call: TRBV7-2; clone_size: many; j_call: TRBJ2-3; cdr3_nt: TGTGCCAGCAGCTTAGGACTAGCGGGAGTATCAGATACGCAGTATTTT; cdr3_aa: CASSLGLAGVSDTQYF
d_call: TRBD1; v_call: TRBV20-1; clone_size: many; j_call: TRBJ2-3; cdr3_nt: TGCAGTGCTAGTCCCAAGGAGACAGGGGGAACAGATACGCAGTATTTT; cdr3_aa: CSASPKETGGTDTQYF
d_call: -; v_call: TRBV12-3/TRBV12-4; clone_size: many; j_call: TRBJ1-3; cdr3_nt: TGTGCCAGCAGTTTTTACGAGGGATACTCTGGAAACACCATATATTTT; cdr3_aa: CASSFYEGYSGNTIYF
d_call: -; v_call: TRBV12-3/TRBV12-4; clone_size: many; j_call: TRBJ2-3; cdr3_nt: TGTGCCAGCAGTCCAAGACCAGATACGCAGTATTTT; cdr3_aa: CASSPRPDTQYF
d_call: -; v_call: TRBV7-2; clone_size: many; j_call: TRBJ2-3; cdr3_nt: TGTGCCAGCAGCTTACAGTGGTACATGGGGGTGGCGCAGTATTTT; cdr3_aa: CASSLQWYMGVAQYF
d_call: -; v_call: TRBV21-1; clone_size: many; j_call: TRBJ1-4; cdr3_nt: TGTGCCAGCAGCAAAAATCTGGACAGAACTAATGAAAAACTGTTTTTT; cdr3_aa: CASSKNLDRTNEKLFF
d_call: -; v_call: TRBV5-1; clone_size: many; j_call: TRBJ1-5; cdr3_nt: TGCGCCAGCAGCTTATCCCCAGGGAGCAATCAGCCCCAGCATTTT; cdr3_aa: CASSLSPGSNQPQHF
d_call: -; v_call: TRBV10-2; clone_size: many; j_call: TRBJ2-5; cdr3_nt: TGCGCCAGCGGGGATAGTCAACTGGCCCAGTACTTC; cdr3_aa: CASGDSQLAQYF
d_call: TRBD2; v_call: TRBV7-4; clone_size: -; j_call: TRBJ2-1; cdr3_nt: TGTGCCAGCACCTCGGCGTTGGTAGCGGGAGTTGAGCAGTTCTTC; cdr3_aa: CASTSALVAGVEQFF
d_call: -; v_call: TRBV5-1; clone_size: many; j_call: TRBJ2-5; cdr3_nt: TGCGCCAGCAGCCCCGCTCGAGAACAAGAGACCCAGTACTTC; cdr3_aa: CASSPAREQETQYF
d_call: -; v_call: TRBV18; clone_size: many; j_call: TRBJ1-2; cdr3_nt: TGTGCCAGCTCACCACCGGGACTCAACTATGGCTACACCTTC; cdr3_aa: CASSPPGLNYGYTF
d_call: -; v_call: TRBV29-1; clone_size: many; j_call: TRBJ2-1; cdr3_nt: TGCAGCGTTGGCCGAGGGGATTGGGGTGAGCAGTTCTTC; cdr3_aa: CSVGRGDWGEQFF
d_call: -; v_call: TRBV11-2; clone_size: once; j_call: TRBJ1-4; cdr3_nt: TGTGCCAGCAACCTCAACTCGGGAGGGGAAAAACTGTTTTTT; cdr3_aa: CASNLNSGGEKLFF
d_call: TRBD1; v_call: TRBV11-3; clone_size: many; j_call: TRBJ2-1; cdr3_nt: TGTGCCAGCAGCTCCGGGACAGGGAACGATGAGCAGTTCTTC; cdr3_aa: CASSSGTGNDEQFF
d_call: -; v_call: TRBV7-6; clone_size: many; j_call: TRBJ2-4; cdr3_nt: TGTGCCAGCAGCTTAGAAGGGAGAGGCGCGAACATTCAGTACTTC; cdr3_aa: CASSLEGRGANIQYF
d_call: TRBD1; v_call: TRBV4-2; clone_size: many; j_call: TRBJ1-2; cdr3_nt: TGTGCCAGCAGCCCCGGCCCTGGACAGGGACTTCATGAAATCTATGGCTACACCTTC; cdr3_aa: CASSPGPGQGLHEIYGYTF
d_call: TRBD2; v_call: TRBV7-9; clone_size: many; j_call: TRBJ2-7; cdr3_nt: TGTGCCAGCAGCTGGACTAGCGGCTCCCATGAGCAGTACTTC; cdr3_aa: CASSWTSGSHEQYF
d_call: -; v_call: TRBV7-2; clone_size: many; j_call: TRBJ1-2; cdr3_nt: TGTGCCAGCCGACAGTCCTATGGCTACACCTTC; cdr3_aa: CASRQSYGYTF
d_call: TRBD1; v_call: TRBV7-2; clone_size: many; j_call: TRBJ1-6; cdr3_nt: TGTGCCAGCAGCTTAGAGGGGACAGGCAATTCACCCCTCCACTTT; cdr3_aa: CASSLEGTGNSPLHF
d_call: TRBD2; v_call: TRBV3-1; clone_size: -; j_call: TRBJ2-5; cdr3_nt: TGTGCCAGCAGCCAAGCGGGGGGTGGAAAGACCCAGTACTTC; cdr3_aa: CASSQAGGGKTQYF
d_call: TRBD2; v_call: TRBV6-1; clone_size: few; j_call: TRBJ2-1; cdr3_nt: TGTGCCAGCATCCGGGTAGCGGGGGTCGATGAGCAGTTCTTC; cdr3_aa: CASIRVAGVDEQFF
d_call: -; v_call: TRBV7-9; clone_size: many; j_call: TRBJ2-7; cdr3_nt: TGTGCCAGCAGCCTCCCAGAACGCGGCTCCTACGAGCAGTACTTC; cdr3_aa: CASSLPERGSYEQYF
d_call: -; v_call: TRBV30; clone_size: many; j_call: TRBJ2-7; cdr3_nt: TGTGCCTGGAGTGAAGGGGTTTTTCTTATAGAGCAGTACTTC; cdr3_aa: CAWSEGVFLIEQYF
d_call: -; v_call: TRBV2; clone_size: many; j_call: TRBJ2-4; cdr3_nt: TGTGCCAGCAGTGAACGAATAGGCCCGGGGAACATTCAGTACTTC; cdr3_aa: CASSERIGPGNIQYF
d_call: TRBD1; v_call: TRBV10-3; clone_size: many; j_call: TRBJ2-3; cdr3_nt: TGTGCCACGACAGGGAAGGAAGGGGATACGCAGTATTTT; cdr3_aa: CATTGKEGDTQYF
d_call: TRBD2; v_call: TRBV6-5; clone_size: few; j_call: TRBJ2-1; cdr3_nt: TGTGCCAGCAGTTACCAGCCGGCGGGAGCGGTCCCCCACAATGAGCAGTTCTTC; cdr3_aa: CASSYQPAGAVPHNEQFF
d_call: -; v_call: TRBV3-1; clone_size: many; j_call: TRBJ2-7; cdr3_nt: TGTGCCAGCAGCCAGGGGCCCCGACTTGACTACGAGCAGTACTTC; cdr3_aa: CASSQGPRLDYEQYF
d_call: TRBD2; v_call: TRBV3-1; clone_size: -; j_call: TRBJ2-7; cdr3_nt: TGTGCCTGCTCCCAAGGGGGGACTAGCGGGGTCTACGAGCAGTACTTC; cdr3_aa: CACSQGGTSGVYEQYF
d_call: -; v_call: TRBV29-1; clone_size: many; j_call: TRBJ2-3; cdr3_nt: TGCAGCGTTGTCGGGGCAGGGAGCACAGATACGCAGTATTTT; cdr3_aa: CSVVGAGSTDTQYF
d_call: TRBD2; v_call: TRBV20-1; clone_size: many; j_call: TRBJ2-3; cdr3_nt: TGCAGTGCTAGCCCTAGCGGGAGGATGACTAGCACAGATACGCAGTATTTT; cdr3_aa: CSASPSGRMTSTDTQYF
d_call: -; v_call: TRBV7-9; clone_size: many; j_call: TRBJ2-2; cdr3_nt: TGTGCCAGCAGCTCGTGGGCCGGGGAGCTGTTTTTT; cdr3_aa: CASSSWAGELFF
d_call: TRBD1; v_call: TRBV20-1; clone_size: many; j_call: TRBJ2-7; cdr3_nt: TGCAGTGCTAGAGACTCCGGGACAGGGGCATCCCACGAGCAGTACTTC; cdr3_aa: CSARDSGTGASHEQYF
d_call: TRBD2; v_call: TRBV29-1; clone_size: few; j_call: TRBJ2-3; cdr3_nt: TGCAGCGTTGTGCTAGCGGAAACAGATACGCAGTATTTT; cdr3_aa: CSVVLAETDTQYF
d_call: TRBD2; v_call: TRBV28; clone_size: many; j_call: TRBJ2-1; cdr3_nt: TGTGCCAGCAGTTCCCCAGGGACTAGCATAAGCTCCTACAATGAGCAGTTCTTC; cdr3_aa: CASSSPGTSISSYNEQFF
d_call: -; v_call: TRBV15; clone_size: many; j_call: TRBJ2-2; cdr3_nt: TGTGCCACCAGCAGCCCCGCACAGGCCACCGGGGAGCTGTTTTTT; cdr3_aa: CATSSPAQATGELFF
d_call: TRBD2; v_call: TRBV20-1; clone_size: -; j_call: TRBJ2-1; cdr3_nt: TGCAGTGCCAGAGCGGGAGAGGCGGTTGAGCAGTTCTTC; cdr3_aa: CSARAGEAVEQFF
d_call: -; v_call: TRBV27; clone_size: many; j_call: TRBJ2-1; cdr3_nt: TGTGCCAGCAGTTTATCGTCCGGGAATACCTACAATGAGCAGTTCTTC; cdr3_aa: CASSLSSGNTYNEQFF
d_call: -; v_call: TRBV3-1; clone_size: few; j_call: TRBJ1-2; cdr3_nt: TGTGCCAGCAGCCTGACAGGCGCTAATGGTGGCTACACCTTC; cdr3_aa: CASSLTGANGGYTF
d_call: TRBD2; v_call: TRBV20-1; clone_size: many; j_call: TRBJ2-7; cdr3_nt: TGCAGTGCTAGAGGTCCGGGGGCAAGCGGGAGGTACGAGCAGTACTTC; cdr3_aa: CSARGPGASGRYEQYF
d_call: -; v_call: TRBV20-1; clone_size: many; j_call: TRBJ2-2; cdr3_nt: TGCAGTGCTGGGGACGATGGAACCGGGGAGCTGTTTTTT; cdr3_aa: CSAGDDGTGELFF
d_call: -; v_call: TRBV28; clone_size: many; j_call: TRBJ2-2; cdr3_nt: TGTGCCAGCAGTTACACGGCGCGGGGCACCGGGGAGCTGTTTTTT; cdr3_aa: CASSYTARGTGELFF
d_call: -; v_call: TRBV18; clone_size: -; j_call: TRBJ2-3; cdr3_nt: TGTGCCAGCTCATCACTGGGCTTCACAGATACGCAGTATTTT; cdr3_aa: CASSSLGFTDTQYF
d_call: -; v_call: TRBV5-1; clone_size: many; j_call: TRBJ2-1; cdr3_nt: TGCGCCAGCAGCTTGGACAATGAGCAGTTCTTC; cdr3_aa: CASSLDNEQFF
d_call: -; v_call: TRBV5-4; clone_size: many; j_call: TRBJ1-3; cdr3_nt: TGTGCCAGCAGAGATGTAAGCTCTGGAAACACCATATATTTT; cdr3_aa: CASRDVSSGNTIYF